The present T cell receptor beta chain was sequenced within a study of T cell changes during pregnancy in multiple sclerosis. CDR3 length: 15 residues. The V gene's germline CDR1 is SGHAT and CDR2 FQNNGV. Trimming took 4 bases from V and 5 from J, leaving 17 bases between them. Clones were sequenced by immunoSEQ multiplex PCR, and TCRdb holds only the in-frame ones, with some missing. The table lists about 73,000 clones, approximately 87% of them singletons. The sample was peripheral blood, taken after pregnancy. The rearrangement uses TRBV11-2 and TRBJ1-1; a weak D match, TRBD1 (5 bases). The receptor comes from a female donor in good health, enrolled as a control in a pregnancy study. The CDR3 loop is CASSSLWGFWTEAFF. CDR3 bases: TGTGCCAGCAGCTCTCTGTGGGGCTTTTGGACTGAAGCTTTCTTT.